This T cell receptor beta chain derives from a study of blood T cell repertoires in COVID-19. The repertoire was sequenced with immunoSEQ multiplex PCR; TCRdb's copy has only in-frame clones and lacks some. The data contain about 120,000 clones, about 80% of them singletons. With 1 base removed from V and 3 bases from J, the gap between germline ends came to 13 bases. The length of the CDR3 is 15 residues. Germline V gene data show CDR1 as SGHVS and CDR2 as FNYEAQ. The sequenced sample was peripheral blood. The chain combines TRBV7-6 with TRBJ2-7; D is possibly TRBD1 (6 bases). This sequence was found in a man between 70 and 80 years old with acute or convalescent COVID-19. CDR3 in amino acids: CASSLDGIGGYEQYF. In DNA form, the CDR3 reads TGTGCCAGCAGCTTAGATGGTATAGGGGGCTACGAGCAGTACTTC.